What follows are 10 T cell receptor beta chains derived from one specimen sequenced in a study of blood T cell repertoires in COVID-19. The repertoire was sequenced with immunoSEQ multiplex PCR; TCRdb's copy has only in-frame clones and lacks some. The table includes 100,000 or so clones, roughly 90% detected once. The sample was peripheral blood. These TCRs come from a man aged 25-45 years in a cohort sampled during active COVID-19.

This chain connects TRBV2 to TRBJ1-1, with unresolved D. The CDR3 runs 12 residues. Germline assignment: CDR1 SNHLY and CDR2 FYNNEI. Trimming pared 7 bases from V and 0 bases from J, leaving 6 bases between. The CDR3: CASTVVNTEAFF. The DNA of the CDR3 is TGTGCCAGCACAGTGGTGAACACTGAAGCTTTCTTT.

This clone was detected a few times. This chain connects TRBV19 to TRBJ1-5; possibly TRBD1 for D (5 bases). V was trimmed by 5 bases and J by 6 bases, leaving 17 bases between them. Germline-derived CDR1 and CDR2 are LNHDA and SQIVND (reference sequence). The CDR3 is made up of 15 amino acids. CDR3 sequence (DNA): TGTGCCAGTAGTCCGACAGATGCCGGGGGTCAGCCCCAGCATTTT. This codes for CASSPTDAGGQPQHF.

This clone is a singleton in its sample. This rearrangement joins TRBV7-2 to TRBJ2-6, with D perhaps TRBD1 (5 bases). There are 15 residues in the CDR3. Germline-derived CDR1 and CDR2 are SGHTA and FQGNSA. Trimming pared 3 bases from V and 0 bases from J, leaving 6 bases between. DNA for the CDR3: TGTGCCAGCAGCTTGACAGTCTCTGGGGCCAACGTCCTGACTTTC. Protein sequence: CASSLTVSGANVLTF.

This chain links TRBV28 with TRBJ1-5; the D is unclear. Trimming cost V 6 bases and J 3 bases, with 12 bases left between them. This CDR3 region has 14 residues. Germline V gives CDR1 MDHEN, CDR2 SYDVKM. The CDR3 sequence: CASRSPGFNQPQHF. The CDR3 coding sequence is TGTGCCAGCAGATCACCGGGGTTCAATCAGCCCCAGCATTTT.

This sequence joins TRBV2 and TRBJ1-2, with 11 bases fitting TRBD1. In germline, CDR1 is SNHLY, CDR2 FYNNEI. V was pared by 6 bases and J by 4 bases, with 7 bases of the junction left unmatched. The CDR3 is 15 amino acids. The CDR3 reads CASSARDRGIYGYTF. Written as DNA, the CDR3 is TGTGCCAGCAGCGCGCGGGACAGGGGGATCTATGGCTACACCTTC.

This rearrangement joins TRBV12-5 to TRBJ2-3; 11 bases fit TRBD2. J lost 6 bases, V lost 0 bases, and 11 bases had no gene match. The CDR3 consists of 18 residues. The germline V gene encodes CDR1 LGHNT and CDR2 FRNRAP. In nucleotides, the CDR3 is TGTGCTAGTGGTTTGGTACTCGCGGCTAGCGGGGGGAGGGATACGCAGTATTTT. Amino acids: CASGLVLAASGGRDTQYF.

This clone was counted a single time. This chain uses TRBV20-1 with TRBJ1-4; D remains unclear. This CDR3 spans 11 amino acids. Trimming shortened V by 2 bases and J by 7 bases, and 5 bases separated the two germline ends. Germline V lookup: CDR1 DFQATT, CDR2 SNEGSKA (reference sequence). CDR3 DNA: TGCAGTGCTAGACTCGGTGAAAAACTGTTTTTT. Translated, it gives CSARLGEKLFF.

A single count supports this clone. The gene calls are TRBV5-1 and TRBJ2-1; TRBD2 aligns across 10 bases. This CDR3 has 14 amino acids. Germline values: CDR1 SGHRS, CDR2 YFSETQ. V trimming: 1 base; J trimming: 7 bases; junction bases outside the gene matches: 2. The CDR3 nucleotides are TGCGCCAGCAGCTTGACTAGCGGGGTAAATGAGCAGTTCTTC. Its protein product is CASSLTSGVNEQFF.

This chain links TRBV7-2 with TRBJ1-1, with TRBD1 matching over 9 bases. Germline V gene lookup returns CDR1 SGHTA and CDR2 FQGNSA. V shed 1 base, J shed 3 bases, and the junction held 6 bases outside the gene matches. The CDR3 is made up of 16 amino acids. The chain's CDR3 is CASSLVGTGRDTEAFF. CDR3 nucleotide sequence: TGTGCCAGCAGCTTAGTAGGGACAGGGAGGGACACTGAAGCTTTCTTT.

This clone was seen once. The chain couples TRBV6-6 to TRBJ1-2; 7 positions match TRBD1. This CDR3 has 14 amino acids. Trimming cost V 6 bases and J 7 bases; bases outside gene matches: 11. The germline V gene encodes CDR1 MNHNY and CDR2 SVGAGI (reference sequence). The CDR3 nucleotides read TGTGCCAGCAGCCCTCCCGACAGGGCCTTTGGCTACACCTTC. It yields the protein CASSPPDRAFGYTF.